The 2 T cell receptor beta chains below were found in one sample sequenced in a study of T cell changes during pregnancy in multiple sclerosis. Assay: immunoSEQ multiplex PCR; the TCRdb copy retains only in-frame clones and omits some. The table lists roughly 30,000 clones, about 88% of them singletons, with approximately 10% in the top ten. Sequencing was performed on CD8+ T cells from peripheral blood mononuclear cells, taken in the second trimester of pregnancy. The receptors originated from a female donor with multiple sclerosis, enrolled in a pregnancy study.

The chain employs TRBV27 and TRBJ2-1; D gene ambiguous. Per the germline V gene, CDR1 is MNHEY and CDR2 is SMNVEV (reference sequence). This CDR3 is built from 15 residues. The V end lost 4 bases, the J end lost 3 bases, and 13 bases lay between the germline ends. CDR3 loop: CASSSRSDLYNEQFF. In nucleotides, the CDR3 is TGTGCCAGCAGTTCTAGATCCGACCTCTACAATGAGCAGTTCTTC.

The chain joins TRBV7-9 to TRBJ2-3; 9 bases map to TRBD2. Trimming took 1 base from V and 2 from J; bases not matched to a gene: 7. The CDR3 sequence is 17 residues long. CDR1 and CDR2 from the germline V gene are SEHNR and FQNEAQ (reference sequence). CDR3 coding DNA: TGTGCCAGCAGCTTAGGTGATAGCGGGGGCCTCACAGATACGCAGTATTTT. It encodes CASSLGDSGGLTDTQYF.